The T cell receptor beta chain described here comes from a study of molecular identifiers for immune sequencing clone quantification. Study-wide findings and caveats: Jurkat TCR RNA spiked in from one cell (amid some 1 million naive cells) was reportedly detectable.

Per germline, CDR1 SEHNR and CDR2 FQNEAQ (reference sequence). V gave up 1 base and J gave up 0 bases, with 5 bases separating them. There are 14 residues in the CDR3. Via MiXCR, TCRdb re-called the PCR reads, giving one row per CDR3 protein. The sample includes fewer than 100,000 distinct CDR3 sequences, around 20% of them seen just once. This clonotype was recorded many times. Antigen specificity is unknown. The clonotype was recovered from a human donor in good health. Some libraries in this study had Jurkat cell RNA spiked in. Sample: naive CD8+ T cells from blood, with Jurkat cell RNA spiked in. The subset is: FACS-sorted CD8+CD4-CCR7+CD45RA+ naive T cells. The J gene is TRBJ2-3, the V gene TRBV7-9; no clear D gene. CDR3: CASSLVDSTDTQYF. The CDR3 nucleotides read TGTGCCAGCAGCTTAGTAGACAGCACAGATACGCAGTATTTT.